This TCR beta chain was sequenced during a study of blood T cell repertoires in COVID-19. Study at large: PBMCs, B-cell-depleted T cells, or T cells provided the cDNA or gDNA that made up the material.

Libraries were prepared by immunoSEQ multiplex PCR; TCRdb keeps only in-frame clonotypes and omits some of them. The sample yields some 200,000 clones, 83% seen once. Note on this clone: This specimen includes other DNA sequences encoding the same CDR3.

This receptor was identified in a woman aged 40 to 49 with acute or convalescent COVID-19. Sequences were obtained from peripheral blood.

The CDR3 loop reads CASSPGGNYGYTF. The CDR3 nucleotides are TGTGCCAGCTCACCCGGCGGGAACTATGGCTACACCTTC. The J gene is TRBJ1-2, the V gene TRBV18; D call uncertain. The CDR3 runs 13 residues. Germline CDR1 and CDR2: KGHSH and LQKENI. Trimming shortened V by 3 bases and J by 2 bases, and 7 bases separated the two germline ends.